This T cell receptor beta chain appears in the sequencing data of a study of Graves' ophthalmopathy and Graves' hyperthyroidism. Amplifying from RNA transcripts, the study obtained TCR beta CDR3 regions. Scientists carried out first-round RT-PCR using HTBI primers and then a second-round multiplex PCR. MiXCR, applied by TCRdb to the multiplex PCR reads, yields one record per CDR3 protein. The sample includes 200,000 to 250,000 distinct CDR3 sequences, less than 55% seen only once; the top ten take about 45%. Per germline, CDR1 MRHNA and CDR2 SNTAGT. V was clipped by 5 bases and J by 0 bases, with 16 bases between them. The CDR3 contains 16 residues.

The V and J genes are TRBV6-4 and TRBJ2-5; D unresolved. The sequenced material came from peripheral blood. The source of this sequence is an adult man with Graves' ophthalmopathy. The CDR3 DNA reads TGTGCCAGCAGTCCCTCCCCTCCTGCGTACCAAGAGACCCAGTACTTC. Its translation: CASSPSPPAYQETQYF.